This entry lists 18 T cell receptor beta chains sequenced from one sample in a study of blood T cell repertoires in COVID-19. The protocol was immunoSEQ multiplex PCR, while the TCRdb copy is restricted to in-frame clones and leaves out a portion. The sample records 110,000 to 150,000 clones, around 79% being singletons. Sequenced material: peripheral blood. The receptors derive from a man in his sixties with acute or convalescent COVID-19.

J is TRBJ1-4 and V is TRBV9; D unresolved. This CDR3 region has 15 residues. Germline V gene lookup returns CDR1 SGDLS and CDR2 YYNGEE. Trimming shortened V by 0 bases and J by 0 bases, and 6 bases separated the two germline ends. In DNA, the CDR3 is TGTGCCAGCAGCGTAGCTAGCACAACTAATGAAAAACTGTTTTTT. Protein: CASSVASTTNEKLFF.

This sequence joins TRBV6-5 and TRBJ1-2, with D possibly TRBD1 on 5 matching bases. This CDR3 contains 14 residues. Germline values: CDR1 MNHEY, CDR2 SVGAGI. The V end was cut by 6 bases, the J end by 4 bases, with 15 bases between. CDR3 residues: CASRQTGRIYGYTF. The CDR3 nucleotides read TGTGCCAGCAGACAAACAGGACGGATCTATGGCTACACCTTC.

J is TRBJ1-3 and V is TRBV4-2, with 8 bases fitting TRBD1. Germline CDR1 is LGHNA and CDR2 is YNFKEQ. The length of the CDR3 is 17 residues. The V gene end was trimmed by 1 base and the J gene end by 0 bases; junction bases not matched to a gene: 5. CDR3 sequence reads: CASSQGPTGGSGNTIYF. The CDR3 DNA reads TGTGCCAGCAGCCAAGGCCCAACAGGGGGCTCTGGAAACACCATATATTTT.

This clone was seen once. The chain couples TRBV19 to TRBJ2-6; TRBD1 aligns across 9 bases. The V and J ends lost 3 bases and 2 bases, in that order; junction bases with no gene match: 14. The CDR3 length is 20 residues. Germline V CDR1 and CDR2: LNHDA, SQIVND (reference sequence). The CDR3 reads CASSIGSSGTGIAGANVLTF. The CDR3 nucleotides read TGTGCCAGTAGTATCGGTTCTTCCGGGACAGGGATCGCTGGGGCCAACGTCCTGACTTTC.

The chain employs TRBV14 and TRBJ1-6; D not certain. Germline V lookup: CDR1 SGHDN, CDR2 FVKESK. V was cut by 1 base and J by 11 bases, with 9 bases left in between. This CDR3 is built from 13 residues. CDR3 sequence: CASSQVPEAPLHF. As DNA, the CDR3 is TGTGCCAGCAGCCAAGTACCTGAGGCACCCCTCCACTTT. The full variable domain, its missing parts supplied by reference TRBV14 and TRBJ1-6, is EAGVTQFPSHSVIEKGQTVTLRCDPISGHDNLYWYRRVMGKEIKFLLHFVKESKQDESGMPNNRFLAERTGGTYSTLKVQPAELEDSGVYFCASSQVPEAPLHFGNGTRLTVT.

This clone was seen more than once but under ten times. The chain recombines TRBV7-2 with TRBJ2-7; 10 bases are shared with TRBD2. CDR3 length: 16 amino acids. Germline V lookup: CDR1 SGHTA, CDR2 FQGNSA. Unmatched junction bases numbered 12, after V lost 4 bases and J lost 6 bases. CDR3 nucleotide sequence: TGTGCCAGCAGCTCGGTAAGACTAGCGGGTAAAAGCGAGCAGTACTTC. Protein: CASSSVRLAGKSEQYF.

This rearrangement joins TRBV7-2 to TRBJ2-3; 11 nucleotides match TRBD1. CDR1 is SGHTA, CDR2 FQGNSA, per germline. This CDR3 is built from 15 residues. The V gene end was trimmed by 1 base and the J gene end by 4 bases; junction bases not matched to a gene: 1. The CDR3 region has the DNA TGTGCCAGCAGCTTAGGGACAGGGGGCGCAGATACGCAGTATTTT. Its protein is CASSLGTGGADTQYF.

The chain joins TRBV7-2 to TRBJ1-4; 9 bases are a match to TRBD1. The V gene's germline CDR1 is SGHTA and CDR2 FQGNSA. The CDR3 is 17 amino acids. Trimming removed 5 bases from V and 1 base from J; junction bases left unmatched: 8. CDR3 protein: CASSPRGQGGTNEKLFF. The CDR3 DNA sequence: TGTGCCAGCAGCCCCAGGGGACAGGGAGGAACTAATGAAAAACTGTTTTTT.

The gene calls are TRBV30 and TRBJ1-5; maybe TRBD1 (5 bases). From germline, CDR1 is GTSNPN and CDR2 SVGIG (reference sequence). V was pared by 4 bases and J by 3 bases, with 10 bases between. The CDR3 length is 13 residues. The CDR3 region has the DNA TGTGCCTGGAACGGGGGGGTCAATCAGCCCCAGCATTTT. Translated: CAWNGGVNQPQHF.

The table lists this clone with a few counts. V and J are TRBV6-5 and TRBJ1-1; no definite D call. The CDR3 loop spans 15 amino acids. V was pared by 1 base and J by 0 bases, with 9 bases between. Looked up from germline, CDR1 is MNHEY and CDR2 is SVGAGI. The DNA of the CDR3 is TGTGCCAGCAGTTACTTCTCGGGTATGAACACTGAAGCTTTCTTT. Protein: CASSYFSGMNTEAFF.

This sequence joins TRBV28 and TRBJ1-2; D gene unclear. This CDR3 has 16 residues. The germline CDR1 and CDR2 sequences are MDHEN and SYDVKM. V lost 5 bases to trimming and J lost 8 bases, with 24 bases between them. CDR3 sequence: CASSAPGSQSLEGYTF. The CDR3 bases are TGTGCCAGCAGTGCGCCAGGATCCCAGTCTCTTGAGGGCTACACCTTC.

V and J are TRBV19 and TRBJ1-5; TRBD1 aligns across 9 bases. CDR3 length: 15 amino acids. The germline V gene encodes CDR1 LNHDA and CDR2 SQIVND (reference sequence). V shed 6 bases and J 3 bases; nucleotides not matched to a gene: 6. In nucleotides, the CDR3 is TGTGCCAGTAGGCGGACAGGGGCTACCAATCAGCCCCAGCATTTT. Its translation: CASRRTGATNQPQHF. Drawing the rest from reference TRBV19 and TRBJ1-5, the complete variable domain is DGGITQSPKYLFRKEGQNVTLSCEQNLNHDAMYWYRQDPGQGLRLIYYSQIVNDFQKGDIAEGYSVSREKKESFPLTVTSAQKNPTAFYLCASRRTGATNQPQHFGDGTRLSIL.

The chain has TRBV28 and TRBJ1-4, with TRBD1 as a possible D gene (6 bases). The CDR3 totals 13 residues. The V end lost 7 bases, the J end lost 7 bases, and 13 bases lay between the germline ends. The germline CDR1 and CDR2 sequences are MDHEN and SYDVKM. DNA of the CDR3: TGTGCCAGCAAGAAACAGGGTGGTGAAAAACTGTTTTTT. Protein sequence: CASKKQGGEKLFF. Combining the CDR3 with reference TRBV28 and TRBJ1-4 gives the whole variable domain DVKVTQSSRYLVKRTGEKVFLECVQDMDHENMFWYRQDPGLGLRLIYFSYDVKMKEKGDIPEGYSVSREKKERFSLILESASTNQTSMYLCASKKQGGEKLFFGSGTQLSVL.

The CDR3 region has the DNA TGTGCCAGCAGCTCGGGACAGGGTTACGGTCAGCCCCAGCATTTT. Encoded protein: CASSSGQGYGQPQHF. The chain combines TRBV5-8 with TRBJ1-5; 9 bases map to TRBD1. Germline CDR1 SGHTS, CDR2 YDEGEE. The ends lost 3 bases at V and 6 bases at J; junction bases unmatched: 7. CDR3 size: 15 residues.

The V gene is TRBV24-1, the J gene TRBJ2-7; possibly TRBD1 for D (7 bases). The germline V and J ends were trimmed by 1 base and 5 bases, with 23 bases remaining between them. Germline-derived CDR1 and CDR2 are KGHDR and SFDVKD. This CDR3 is 18 amino acids long. This CDR3 reads CATSDLEATGRLLHEQYF. In DNA form, the CDR3 reads TGTGCCACCAGTGATTTAGAGGCGACAGGGAGGTTGTTGCACGAGCAGTACTTC.

The V gene is TRBV28, the J gene TRBJ2-1; D gene uncertain. Trimming took off 4 bases at V and 7 bases at J, with 5 bases between the two ends. The CDR3 runs to 11 residues. Germline CDR1 MDHEN, CDR2 SYDVKM. The CDR3 spells CASSSENEQFF. CDR3 coding DNA: TGTGCCAGCAGTTCGGAGAATGAGCAGTTCTTC.

The rearrangement uses TRBV5-1 and TRBJ2-3; 11 positions agree with TRBD2. The CDR3 runs to 15 residues. V lost 6 bases, J lost 5 bases, and 8 bases stayed unmatched. Germline V gene sequence: CDR1 SGHRS, CDR2 YFSETQ. CDR3 nucleotide sequence: TGCGCCAGCACCCCGACTAGCGGGATAAGAGATACGCAGTATTTT. Translating it yields CASTPTSGIRDTQYF.

V gene TRBV5-4 combines with J gene TRBJ1-1; the match to TRBD1 covers 10 bases. V shed 3 bases, J shed 11 bases, and the junction held 10 bases outside the gene matches. The length of the CDR3 is 14 residues. The germline V gene encodes CDR1 SGHNT and CDR2 YYREEE (reference sequence). The CDR3 DNA follows: TGTGCCAGCAGCTCCCCGGGACAGGGGCCTAAGGCTTTCTTT. It is translated as CASSSPGQGPKAFF.